This T cell receptor beta chain was captured in a study of T cells after yellow fever vaccination. This clonotype was detected many times. As yet, its antigen is unknown. The study's findings and limits: Boosting was followed by the reappearance of most primary-vaccination clones (just under 97% CD4, around 86% CD8).

UMIs and a universal primer site were added when TCR cDNA was made by 5'RACE template switching. TCRdb reprocessed the 5' RACE reads via MiXCR and lists one record per CDR3 protein. The sample lists 300,000 to 400,000 distinct CDR3 sequences; roughly 8.3% were seen once. The germline V gene has CDR1 LGHNA and CDR2 YSLEER. This CDR3 region has 14 residues. V was shortened by 1 base and J by 4 bases, with 10 bases between the two germline ends. The genes are TRBV4-3 and TRBJ1-2; possible D gene TRBD1, 5 bases. The material was PBMCs, obtained 45 days after the first yellow fever vaccination. This TCR was sampled from a man between 18 and 29 years old who received the YFV17D yellow fever vaccine. The CDR3 sequence: CASSQAGGGYGYTF. The CDR3 DNA reads TGCGCCAGCAGCCAAGCCGGTGGGGGCTATGGCTACACCTTC.